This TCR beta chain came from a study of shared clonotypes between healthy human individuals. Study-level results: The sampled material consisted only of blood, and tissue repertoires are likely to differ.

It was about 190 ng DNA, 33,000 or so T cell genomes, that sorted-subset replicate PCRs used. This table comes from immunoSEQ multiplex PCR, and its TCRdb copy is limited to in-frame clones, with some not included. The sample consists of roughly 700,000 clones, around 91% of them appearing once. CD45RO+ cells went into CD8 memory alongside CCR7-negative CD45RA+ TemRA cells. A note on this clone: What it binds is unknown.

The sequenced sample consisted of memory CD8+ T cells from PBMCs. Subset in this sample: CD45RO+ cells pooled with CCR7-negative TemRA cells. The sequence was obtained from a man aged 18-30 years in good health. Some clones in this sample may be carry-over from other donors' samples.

The CDR3 coding sequence is TGTGCCAGCAGTCCCTCCTCCTACAATGAGCAGTTCTTC. Amino acids: CASSPSSYNEQFF. The genes are TRBV13 and TRBJ2-1; no clear D. V dropped 6 bases and J dropped 0 bases, with 6 bases sitting between them. Germline lookup yields CDR1 PRHDT and CDR2 FYEKMQ (reference sequence). There are 13 residues in the CDR3.